The source of this TCR beta chain is a study of shared clonotypes between healthy human individuals. Study-wide findings and caveats: Measured sharing among donors was expected to vary with sequencing depth. The sampled material consisted only of blood, and tissue repertoires are likely to differ.

Per sorted-subset replicate PCR, input was around 220 ng DNA, representing roughly 28,000 T cell genomes. Libraries were prepared by immunoSEQ multiplex PCR; TCRdb keeps only in-frame clonotypes and omits some of them. This sample has more than 500,000 clones, with roughly 96% found just once. Naive CD8 cells comprised CD45RO-negative, CCR7-positively selected cells, excluding terminally differentiated effector memory CD45RA+ cells. Comments on this clone: Its specificity is not known.

The germline CDR1 and CDR2 sequences are SGHVS and FNYEAQ. Between the trimmed V and J ends, which lost 6 bases and 4 bases, there was a span of 13 bases. The CDR3 covers 14 residues. Sequences were obtained from naive CD8+ T cells sorted from blood. This TCR was recovered from a young woman in good health. The chain is built from TRBV7-6 and TRBJ2-1; D assignment may be TRBD1 or TRBD2 (6 bases each). Here the CDR3 reads CASRPGAKYNEQFF. The DNA for the CDR3 is TGTGCCAGCAGGCCGGGGGCCAAATACAATGAGCAGTTCTTC.